This T cell receptor (beta chain) was observed in a study of OX40 agonist ivuxolimab in advanced cancers. Study observations and caveats: CD8+ T cells (on average) carried more expanded clones than CD4+ T cells.

V lost 8 bases to trimming and J lost 0 bases, with 11 bases between them. The CDR3 covers 14 residues. Germline CDR1 reads MNHEY; CDR2 reads SMNVEV (reference sequence). Concerning this clone: Its antigen remains unknown.

Only in-frame clones appear in the TCRdb table, and some are missing; sequencing was by immunoSEQ multiplex PCR. This table holds fewer than 90,000 clones, roughly 88% found once. The genes are TRBV27 and TRBJ2-1; no clear D. Material: CD4+ or CD8+ T cells sorted from blood, obtained in a trial of the OX40 agonist ivuxolimab. This clonotype originated in an adult with an advanced solid tumor such as melanoma, head and neck, liver or kidney cancer. The CDR3 DNA sequence: TGTGCCAGCTGGTTGCGGAGCTCCTACAATGAGCAGTTCTTC. Translation gives CASWLRSSYNEQFF.